This TCR beta chain was captured by sequencing in a study of blood T cell repertoires in COVID-19. Germline CDR1 and CDR2: SGHDT and YYEEEE. This CDR3 is built from 15 residues. V was cut by 4 bases and J by 2 bases, with 16 bases left in between. The table came from immunoSEQ multiplex PCR; TCRdb's copy has only in-frame clones and leaves some out. Found here are fewer than 250,000 clones, about four fifths of them singletons; the top ten hold 3.2%. The rearrangement uses TRBV5-6 and TRBJ2-7; tentatively, D is TRBD1 (6 bases). Source material: PBMCs or T cells enriched from blood (not recorded which). The sequence derives from a woman under 40 who had recovered from COVID-19. CDR3 coding DNA: TGTGCCAGCAGCCCGGGTGAGAGGGGGACCTACGAGCAGTACGTC. Its translation: CASSPGERGTYEQYV.